Reported below is one T cell receptor beta chain. The specificity of this receptor is unknown. Given a much more abundant clone one base away, this may be a read error. These data originate in a study of T-cell reconstitution after alpha-beta-depleted transplantation in children (TCRdb year 2016). Notes on the research overall: The study quantitatively tracked T-cell immune reconstitution after TCRalphabeta/CD19-depleted allogeneic hematopoietic cell transplantation in children using TCR repertoire profiling. Overall results and qualifications from the work: Hyperexpanded clone frequencies declined over subsequent months; after one year, T-cell counts and TCRbeta diversity were mostly attributed to newly produced T cells. The high TCRbeta diversity at day 60 in some patients was ascribed to recipient T cells and intrathymic progenitors that had survived conditioning. Apparently early alphabetaT-cell count recovery about two months after transplant reportedly relied on only several hundred rapidly expanded clones derived from non-depleted graft cells.

Interpreted using the paper, the treatment or condition label stands for: allogeneic hematopoietic cell transplantation with graft depleted of TCRalphabeta T cells and CD19 B cells. The children who served as transplant recipients had been given grafts of TCRalphabeta/CD19-depleted allogeneic hematopoietic cells. Libraries were prepared through PCR. This sample was sequenced with an Illumina HiSeq 2500. To normalize quantification of the TCRbeta repertoire, the TCR libraries were built with molecular barcoding that relied on unique molecular identifiers. In TCRdb, the public reads were trimmed at Q25 with fastp and aligned with MiXCR, with productive beta chains retained. Records with the same CDR3 protein are collapsed into one entry carrying the most frequent genes and DNA. The sample table shows 300,000 to 350,000 distinct CDR3 sequences, and around 25% are seen once. The ten most abundant clones make up approximately 11% of the sample.

Including cysteine and phenylalanine, the CDR3 has 17 amino acids. Left in the record is the CDR3 DNA by itself, 51 bases read in frame from the first base. CDR1 and CDR2 are read off the germline V gene (reference sequence) as SGHAT and FQDESV. V trim: 8 bases; J trim: 8 bases; unmatched bases: 13. The starting material was PBMCs, mostly from graft donor cells, obtained 180 days after TCRalphabeta/CD19-depleted stem cell transplant. This sequence uses TRBV11-1 and TRBJ2-1, with 15 bases aligning to TRBD2. The receptor comes from a male patient aged 10 to 17 who had a stem cell transplant for acute lymphoblastic leukemia, so the T cells may come from the graft donor. Here the CDR3 is given as CASLQGLAGGAWYEQFF. In nucleotide form, the sequence is TGTGCCAGCCTACAGGGACTAGCGGGAGGCGCGTGGTATGAGCAGTTCTTC.